A selection of T cell receptor beta chains follows, all from one sample in a study of T cells in Graves' hyperthyroidism and ophthalmopathy. From the multiplex PCR reads, TCRdb called clonotypes with MiXCR, one entry per CDR3 protein. The sample consists of around 700,000 distinct CDR3 sequences, around 19% of them appearing once. Sequencing was carried out using blood. The receptors originated from a woman aged 50 to 60 with Graves' hyperthyroidism that later progressed to Graves' ophthalmopathy. Both conserved end residues are part of each CDR3. The D gene is left open where the match is weak. The size entry is marked missing in some rows and otherwise reads once, few, many or a size class.

TRBV11-2	TRBJ2-7	NA	many	TGTGCCAGCAGCTCGGTCTCCTACGAGCAGTACTTC	CASSSVSYEQYF
TRBV3-1	TRBJ2-5	NA	few	TGTGCCAGCAGCCGACAGCCGAGCCAAGAGACCCAGTACTTC	CASSRQPSQETQYF
TRBV5-1	TRBJ1-1	NA	few	TGCGCCAGCAGCCCATCAAGGGGAGTCTTGAACACTGAAGCTTTCTTT	CASSPSRGVLNTEAFF
TRBV20-1	TRBJ1-6	NA	medium-sized	TGCAGTGCTAGAGCGGGTAGAGATAATTCACCCCTCCACTTT	CSARAGRDNSPLHF
TRBV20-1	TRBJ1-2	NA	NA	TGCAGTGCTAGAGACGCACAGGGCGTCGACTATGGCTACACCTTC	CSARDAQGVDYGYTF
TRBV6-5	TRBJ2-2	NA	NA	TGTGCCAGCAGTTACAACGCAAACACCGGGGAGCTGTTTTTT	CASSYNANTGELFF
TRBV12-3/TRBV12-4	TRBJ1-6	NA	few	TGTGCCAGCAGTTCTTCAGGCAATAATTCACCCCTCCACTTT	CASSSSGNNSPLHF
TRBV27	TRBJ1-6	NA	NA	TGTGCCAGCAGCCTCTCGGCCGGATATAATTCACCCCTCCACTTT	CASSLSAGYNSPLHF
TRBV18	TRBJ2-1	TRBD2	NA	TGTGCCAGCTCACCACTAGCGGGAGTGGGCAATGAGCAGTTCTTC	CASSPLAGVGNEQFF
TRBV7-3	TRBJ2-1	NA	few	TGTGCCAGCAGCTTAGCAGGGGTGCAGAACAATGAGCAGTTCTTC	CASSLAGVQNNEQFF
TRBV10-3	TRBJ2-7	NA	NA	TGTGCCATCAGAGGGACGTACGAGTCCTACGAGCAGTACTTC	CAIRGTYESYEQYF
TRBV4-2	TRBJ2-5	TRBD2	NA	TGTGCCAGCAGCCAGTTCACTAGCGGGGGGGGCCAAGAGACCCAGTACTTC	CASSQFTSGGGQETQYF
TRBV7-9	TRBJ1-1	NA	NA	TGTGCCAGCAGGAAACCGGGGGAGGGCAAGAACACTGAAGCTTTCTTT	CASRKPGEGKNTEAFF
TRBV5-8	TRBJ1-1	TRBD1	NA	TGTGCCAGCAGCCCCAGGACAGGGCCGAGAGGTGAAGCTTTCTTT	CASSPRTGPRGEAFF
TRBV6-1	TRBJ2-5	NA	many	TGTGCCAGCAGCCCAACCCCCAGGGGATTAGAGACCCAGTACTTC	CASSPTPRGLETQYF
TRBV6-1	TRBJ2-7	NA	NA	TGTGCCAGCAGTGAAGGCAGTAGATGGAACGAGCAGTACTTC	CASSEGSRWNEQYF
TRBV5-1	TRBJ2-1	NA	NA	TGCGCCAGCAGCTTGGCCGCCGGGACGGACTACAATGAGCAGTTCTTC	CASSLAAGTDYNEQFF
TRBV6-1	TRBJ1-2	NA	many	TGTGCCAGCAGTTATCCCGGTGGAGGGACGGAAGGCTACACCTTC	CASSYPGGGTEGYTF
TRBV20-1	TRBJ1-4	NA	NA	TGCAGTGCTAGTTTTTTCGTGGCGGGGGTTGGAAAACTGTTTTTT	CSASFFVAGVGKLFF
TRBV6-2/TRBV6-3	TRBJ1-5	TRBD1	many	TGTGCCAGCAGTTGGACAGGGGTTAATCAGCCCCAGCATTTT	CASSWTGVNQPQHF
TRBV5-1	TRBJ2-7	TRBD2	NA	TGCGCCAGCAGCGTAACGGGGGGGGCTGACTACGAGCAGTACTTC	CASSVTGGADYEQYF
TRBV27	TRBJ2-7	TRBD1	many	TGTGCCAGCAGTTCCACCGACAGGGCGCAGTACTTC	CASSSTDRAQYF
TRBV6-2/TRBV6-3	TRBJ1-5	TRBD1	once	TGTGCCAGCCCTCACGAGGGGGCGGATCAGCCCCAGCATTTT	CASPHEGADQPQHF
TRBV12-3/TRBV12-4	TRBJ1-1	TRBD1	many	TGTGCCAGCACCCCCGGGACAGCGAACACTGAAGCTTTCTTT	CASTPGTANTEAFF
TRBV20-1	TRBJ2-1	NA	many	TGCAGTGCTAGGCTCGGCGGCCCTAGAGTAAACAATGAGCAGTTCTTC	CSARLGGPRVNNEQFF
TRBV20-1	TRBJ2-7	NA	NA	TGCAGTGCGATGCCAGTGGGAGAGCAGTACTTC	CSAMPVGEQYF
TRBV27	TRBJ2-7	NA	few	TGTGCCAGCAGTTTAGCAGGGGACGGCTACGAGCAGTACTTC	CASSLAGDGYEQYF
TRBV7-6	TRBJ1-1	NA	NA	TGTGCCAGCAGCTCCACGACGGACAGAATGAACACTGAAGCTTTCTTT	CASSSTTDRMNTEAFF
TRBV12-3/TRBV12-4	TRBJ1-1	NA	many	TGTGCCAGGGGGGCTGGCACTGAAGCTTTCTTT	CARGAGTEAFF
TRBV12-3/TRBV12-4	TRBJ1-2	TRBD1	many	TGTGCCAGCAGTCCCACTGGGACAGGCTATGGCTACACCTTC	CASSPTGTGYGYTF
TRBV5-6	TRBJ2-1	TRBD1	NA	TGTGCCAACAGCATCCGGGACAGGGGCTATGATGAGCAGTTCTTC	CANSIRDRGYDEQFF
TRBV11-1	TRBJ1-1	NA	many	TGTGCCAGCAGCCCTGATCCAGGGGTGCGAACTGAAGCTTTCTTT	CASSPDPGVRTEAFF
TRBV20-1	TRBJ2-3	NA	many	TGCAGTGCGACCAGGGAGGGGGAACTACTCACAGATACGCAGTATTTT	CSATREGELLTDTQYF
TRBV15	TRBJ1-2	NA	few	TGTGCCACCAGCAGTGAGGGACGGGGAAACTATGGCTACACCTTC	CATSSEGRGNYGYTF
TRBV4-1	TRBJ2-7	TRBD1	NA	TGCGCCAGCAGCCACCTTGGATCCGGACAGGGGGACTACGAGCAGTACTTC	CASSHLGSGQGDYEQYF
TRBV5-1	TRBJ1-5	NA	NA	TGCGCCAGCAGCTTGGACCAGATAGGAGTTAGCAATCAGCCCCAGCATTTT	CASSLDQIGVSNQPQHF
TRBV29-1	TRBJ2-7	NA	NA	TGCATCCCGAGGGGGGGCCGGTACGAGCAGTACTTC	CIPRGGRYEQYF
TRBV12-3/TRBV12-4	TRBJ1-6	NA	many	TGTGCCAGCAGTTTAAACAGGGAAGCTTCACCCCTCCACTTT	CASSLNREASPLHF
TRBV7-9	TRBJ1-1	NA	many	TGTGCCAGCAGCTTAGGCGGGGCAGGGTCCGCTTTCTTT	CASSLGGAGSAFF
TRBV5-6	TRBJ1-2	NA	NA	TGTGCCAGCAGCCCAGGGGTGGCTAACTATGGCTACACCTTC	CASSPGVANYGYTF
TRBV20-1	TRBJ2-3	TRBD2	NA	TGCAGTGCCACCCCGGGGGGGAGGGGGACAGATACGCAGTATTTT	CSATPGGRGTDTQYF
TRBV9	TRBJ2-3	NA	NA	TGTGCCAGCAGCGTAGCCCAGGGGCCTAGGGATACGCAGTATTTT	CASSVAQGPRDTQYF
TRBV30	TRBJ2-3	TRBD2	many	TGTGCACTAGCGGGGGGAGATACGCAGTATTTT	CALAGGDTQYF
TRBV11-2	TRBJ1-1	TRBD1	many	TGTGCCAGCAGCTTAGATTGGACAGGCAGAGCTTTCTTT	CASSLDWTGRAFF
TRBV19	TRBJ1-1	NA	few	TGTGCCAGTAGTATATTGACAGCCATGAACACTGAAGCTTTCTTT	CASSILTAMNTEAFF
TRBV14	TRBJ2-5	NA	few	TGTGCCAGCAGCCAAGCGAGGGGAGGTATGGAGACCCAGTACTTC	CASSQARGGMETQYF
TRBV5-1	TRBJ1-4	NA	NA	TGCGCCAGCAGCTTGGGCGACAAACCCAGGGCGACTAATGAAAAACTGTTTTTT	CASSLGDKPRATNEKLFF
TRBV2	TRBJ1-2	TRBD1	few	TGTGCCAGCAGTGAATACAGGGGCCACTATGGCTACACCTTC	CASSEYRGHYGYTF
TRBV11-2	TRBJ1-2	TRBD1	few	TGTGCCAGCAGCCAAGCAACAGGGGGCTCCTATGGCTACACCTTC	CASSQATGGSYGYTF
TRBV18	TRBJ1-2	TRBD1	many	TGTGCCAGCTCACCCCAGGGGGACGGTGGCTACACCTTC	CASSPQGDGGYTF
TRBV5-1	TRBJ2-5	NA	few	TGCGCCAGCAGCGGACACGAGACCCAGTACTTC	CASSGHETQYF
TRBV30	TRBJ1-3	TRBD1	few	TGTGCCTGGAGTTTACAGGGGACGTTCGGAAACACCATATATTTT	CAWSLQGTFGNTIYF
TRBV11-1	TRBJ1-1	NA	NA	TGTGCCAGCAGCTTTGGACAGCCTGGAAACACTGAAGCTTTCTTT	CASSFGQPGNTEAFF
TRBV27	TRBJ2-1	NA	many	TGTGCCAGCAGGGGTCGGGGGATCTACAATGAGCAGTTCTTC	CASRGRGIYNEQFF
TRBV20-1	TRBJ1-6	TRBD1	many	TGCAGTGCTAGAGATCGAGACAGGGTTTATAATTCACCCCTCCACTTT	CSARDRDRVYNSPLHF
TRBV4-1	TRBJ2-3	NA	few	TGCGCCAGCAGCCAAGCTCTCACAGGGCTGACAGATACGCAGTATTTT	CASSQALTGLTDTQYF
TRBV2	TRBJ2-1	TRBD2	few	TGTGCCAGCAGTGAAGGACTAGCGGGCCACAATGAGCAGTTCTTC	CASSEGLAGHNEQFF
TRBV6-5	TRBJ1-2	NA	many	TGTGCCAGCAGTTACTCACGGGAGGGCTATGGCTACACCTTC	CASSYSREGYGYTF
TRBV5-1	TRBJ2-7	NA	many	TGCGCCAGCAGCTTGTCCGGGATGAGGTACGAGCAGTACTTC	CASSLSGMRYEQYF